Described below is a single T cell receptor (beta chain) sequence and its context. The junction does not match germline at one end; this may be a read error. Ages ranged from roughly 18 to 95 years, with residence in about two dozen US areas. Donors in Cohort 3 counted as recovered after two negative PCRs, clearance, or symptom resolution. CDR1 is MGHRA and CDR2 is YSYEKL in the germline V gene. The CDR3 sequence is 15 residues long. Libraries were prepared by immunoSEQ multiplex PCR; TCRdb keeps only in-frame clonotypes and omits some of them. Of approximately 250,000 clones in the sample, roughly 90% were seen once. This sample is drawn from a study of blood T cell repertoires in COVID-19. About the research overall: Nucleic acid was either cDNA or gDNA, and it came from T cells, B-cell-depleted T cells, or PBMCs.

J is TRBJ2-3 and V is TRBV4-1; unclear D gene. The sequence derives from a woman aged 25 to 39 who had recovered from COVID-19. Source material: PBMCs or T cells enriched from blood (not recorded which). Written as DNA, the CDR3 is TGCGCCAACAGCCAACGGCGGTATCGCACAGATACGCAGTATTTT. Translation: CANSQRRYRTDTQYF.